Each of the 2 T cell receptor beta chains below was sequenced from the same sample in a study of monozygotic twins with inflammatory bowel disease. TCRdb re-called the 5' RACE reads; one entry per CDR3 protein, DNA not given. The table for this sample gives about 210,000 distinct CDR3 sequences. Sequencing was performed on blood. These receptors were taken from a human donor with ulcerative colitis or Crohn's disease, or a healthy co-twin of an affected twin (not recorded which).

CDR3 sequence reads: CAWTPPGGKLFF. The chain combines TRBV30 with TRBJ1-4; the TCRdb call, TRBD1, lacks DNA for checking. This CDR3 contains 12 residues. Germline V lookup: CDR1 GTSNPN, CDR2 SVGIG (reference sequence).

The chain is built from TRBV2 and TRBJ1-1. The CDR3 spans 11 residues. CDR1 and CDR2 (germline): SNHLY, FYNNEI. CDR3 in amino acids: CASNEYTEAFF.